The 15 T cell receptor beta chains below all came from one sample that was sequenced in a study of PD-L1 blockade in urothelial cancer. As for time point: peripheral blood 6 weeks after treatment start. Clones were read by immunoSEQ multiplex PCR, and TCRdb kept only the in-frame ones, dropping some. Of around 26,000 clones in the sample, roughly 85% were seen once. Sequencing was performed on PBMCs, taken around atezolizumab (anti-PD-L1) treatment. The receptors stem from a man between 65 and 85 years old with urothelial cancer.

The rearrangement joins TRBV7-2 to TRBJ1-4; 10 bases agree with TRBD1. This CDR3 comprises 15 residues. The J segment lost 4 bases and the V segment lost 3 bases, leaving 2 bases of the junction unmatched. The germline V gene encodes CDR1 SGHTA and CDR2 FQGNSA. The CDR3 DNA follows: TGTGCCAGCAGCTTGAGGACAGGGGGTAATGAAAAACTGTTTTTT. This gives the protein CASSLRTGGNEKLFF.

The chain joins TRBV9 to TRBJ2-7; 7 nucleotides line up with TRBD2. The CDR3 has 14 amino acids. V shed 2 bases and J 4 bases; nucleotides not matched to a gene: 6. Germline V lookup: CDR1 SGDLS, CDR2 YYNGEE. CDR3 in amino acids: CASSVGLAEYEQYF. The CDR3 nucleotides read TGTGCCAGCAGCGTTGGGCTAGCGGAGTACGAGCAGTACTTC.

The chain has TRBV19 and TRBJ2-7; 9 bases line up with TRBD1. V lost 6 bases and J lost 2; bases outside the gene matches: 5. This CDR3 is built from 14 residues. Germline V lookup: CDR1 LNHDA, CDR2 SQIVND (reference sequence). CDR3 sequence: CASRLDRGAYEQYF. In nucleotides, the CDR3 is TGTGCCAGTAGGCTAGACAGGGGGGCCTACGAGCAGTACTTC.

The chain uses TRBV11-3 and TRBJ1-2; a possible D gene is TRBD1 (6 bases). From germline, CDR1 is SGHNT and CDR2 YENEEA. The ends were cut back, 3 bases at V and 2 bases at J, with 10 bases in the middle. The CDR3 has 14 residues. Here the CDR3 DNA reads TGTGCCAGCAGCTTGGAACAGGGCAACTATGGCTACACCTTC. Protein: CASSLEQGNYGYTF.

The genes are TRBV6-1 and TRBJ1-1; possible D gene TRBD1, 5 bases. V lost 6 bases and J lost 5, with 13 bases in between. CDR1 is MNHNS, CDR2 SASEGT, per germline. The CDR3 runs to 13 residues. The CDR3 loop reads CASSESGVTEAFF. The CDR3 DNA sequence: TGTGCCAGCAGCGAATCGGGGGTGACTGAAGCTTTCTTT.

This chain links TRBV5-5 with TRBJ2-7; D is possibly TRBD2 (6 bases). The CDR3 spans 14 residues. V lost 4 bases and J 5 bases, leaving 16 bases between the germline ends. Germline CDR1 and CDR2: SGHKS and YYEKEE (reference sequence). The DNA for the CDR3 is TGTGCCAGCAGCACGGGACTGTTGCGGGACGAGCAGTACTTC. Encoded protein: CASSTGLLRDEQYF. The whole variable domain, filled in from reference TRBV5-5 and TRBJ2-7, reads DAGVTQSPTHLIKTRGQQVTLRCSPISGHKSVSWYQQVLGQGPQFIFQYYEKEERGRGNFPDRFSARQFPNYSSELNVNALLLGDSALYLCASSTGLLRDEQYFGPGTRLTVT.

The genes are TRBV19 and TRBJ2-3; the D gene is possibly TRBD2 (5 bases). The CDR3 consists of 12 residues. Trimming removed 5 bases from V and 9 bases from J, with 12 bases in between. Germline CDR1 LNHDA, CDR2 SQIVND (reference sequence). CDR3 sequence: CASSEELDTQYF. CDR3 sequence (DNA): TGTGCCAGTAGTGAAGAACTAGACACGCAGTATTTT.

The chain uses TRBV7-8 and TRBJ2-2; 12 nucleotides agree with TRBD2. The length of the CDR3 is 18 residues. Trimming removed 1 base from V and 6 bases from J; junction bases left unmatched: 9. Germline V lookup: CDR1 SGHVS, CDR2 FQNEAQ. The CDR3 bases are TGTGCCAGCAGCTTAGTAATTGGACTAGCGGGATTTTCCGGGGAGCTGTTTTTT. This encodes CASSLVIGLAGFSGELFF.

The CDR3 DNA follows: TGCAGCGTTGCTAAGGGGGCGAATGGCTACACCTTC. Its protein is CSVAKGANGYTF. The J gene is TRBJ1-2, the V gene TRBV29-1, with 7 bases aligning to TRBD1. CDR1 is SQVTM, CDR2 ANQGSEA, per germline. The CDR3 has 12 residues. Trimming cost V 4 bases and J 6 bases; bases outside gene matches: 5.

The gene calls are TRBV5-1 and TRBJ2-1, with D possibly being TRBD2 (6 bases). V lost 2 bases, J lost 15 bases, and 15 bases lay in between. Germline CDR1 and CDR2: SGHRS and YFSETQ. The CDR3 length is 12 residues. CDR3 DNA: TGCGCCAGCAGCTTCAACCGACTAGACGCGTTCTTC. Protein sequence: CASSFNRLDAFF.

This chain uses TRBV5-6 with TRBJ1-4; possible D gene TRBD1, 5 bases. CDR3 length: 16 amino acids. Germline V gene lookup returns CDR1 SGHDT and CDR2 YYEEEE. V was cut by 4 bases and J by 3 bases, with 16 bases left in between. The CDR3 nucleotides read TGTGCCAGCAGCCGACCGTCGGGGGGAGCTAATGAAAAACTGTTTTTT. Amino acid sequence: CASSRPSGGANEKLFF.

As to this clone: Sequence at one end of the junction differs from germline and may be a read error. The chain combines TRBV7-6 with TRBJ1-5; perhaps TRBD1 as D (5 bases). There are 17 residues in the CDR3. Germline V lookup: CDR1 SGHVS, CDR2 FNYEAQ. The CDR3 sequence is CASSLAIGGWSNRPQHF. For the CDR3, the DNA is TGTGCCAGCAGCTTAGCCATCGGGGGGTGGTCAAATCGGCCCCAGCATTTT.

The chain uses TRBV5-1 and TRBJ1-1; TRBD1 matches 10 bases. CDR3 length: 15 residues. Germline CDR1 is SGHRS and CDR2 is YFSETQ. J lost 2 bases, V lost 0 bases, and 1 base had no gene match. The CDR3: CASSLGTGGNTEAFF. CDR3 bases: TGCGCCAGCAGCTTGGGGACAGGGGGTAACACTGAAGCTTTCTTT.

This chain joins TRBV6-4 and TRBJ2-2; TRBD2 aligns across 9 bases. CDR3 length: 15 residues. J was trimmed by 4 bases and V by 4 bases; bases with no gene match: 4. Germline V gene data show CDR1 as MRHNA and CDR2 as SNTAGT. The CDR3 nucleotides read TGTGCCAGCAGTGTTGCGGGAGGGTCCACCGGGGAGCTGTTTTTT. As protein: CASSVAGGSTGELFF.

The rearrangement joins TRBV2 to TRBJ2-7; 7 bases align to TRBD1. V gave up 8 bases and J gave up 6 bases; unmatched junction bases: 1. The CDR3 consists of 10 residues. The germline V gene has CDR1 SNHLY and CDR2 FYNNEI. CDR3 region: CASAGGEQYF. The DNA of the CDR3 is TGTGCCAGCGCAGGGGGCGAGCAGTACTTC.